This TCR beta chain was sequenced during a study of cytomegalovirus exposure and HLA in healthy donors. Study outcomes and limitations: When analyzed later, the rates of TCR association showed variation by HLA locus, with DRB1 the most and HLA-C the fewest.

Primers for the PCR totalled 60 Vbeta and 13 Jbeta. Profiled with immunoSEQ multiplex PCR; TCRdb holds only in-frame clones, not every one. The repertoire includes 160,000 or so clones, about four fifths of them detected once, and roughly 5% sits in the top ten. A remark on this clone: Its antigen remains unknown.

CDR1 SGHAT and CDR2 FQNNGV come from the germline V gene. CDR3 length: 14 amino acids. Trimming left V 5 bases short and J 5 bases short, with 13 bases between. The specimen was PBMCs. The TCR comes from a woman younger than 30 in good health and CMV-seropositive. The chain combines TRBV11-2 with TRBJ1-5; possible D gene TRBD1, 6 bases. This chain's CDR3 is CASSPQAGDQPQHF. The CDR3 bases are TGTGCCAGCAGCCCGCAGGCAGGGGATCAGCCCCAGCATTTT.